This T cell receptor beta chain was profiled in a study of cytotoxic CD8 clonotypes in ibrutinib-treated CLL. Study-wide context: Each sample contained, on average, approximately 270,000 productive templates and 75,000 to 95,000 productive rearrangements.

J gave up 6 bases and V 2 bases, and 3 bases lay outside the gene matches. Germline V gene data show CDR1 as MNHNY and CDR2 as SVGAGI (reference sequence). This CDR3 has 13 residues. Only in-frame clones appear in the TCRdb table, and some are missing; sequencing was by immunoSEQ multiplex PCR. This table holds approximately 91,000 clones, more than 75% found once. The V call is TRBV6-6, the J call TRBJ2-7; 8 bases align to TRBD1. Sequenced here: PBMCs, sampled after 12 months of ibrutinib treatment. This TCR was recovered from a human donor with chronic lymphocytic leukemia. CDR3 sequence (DNA): TGTGCCAGCAGTTACCCAGGACAGGGCGAGCAGTACTTC. Amino acids: CASSYPGQGEQYF.